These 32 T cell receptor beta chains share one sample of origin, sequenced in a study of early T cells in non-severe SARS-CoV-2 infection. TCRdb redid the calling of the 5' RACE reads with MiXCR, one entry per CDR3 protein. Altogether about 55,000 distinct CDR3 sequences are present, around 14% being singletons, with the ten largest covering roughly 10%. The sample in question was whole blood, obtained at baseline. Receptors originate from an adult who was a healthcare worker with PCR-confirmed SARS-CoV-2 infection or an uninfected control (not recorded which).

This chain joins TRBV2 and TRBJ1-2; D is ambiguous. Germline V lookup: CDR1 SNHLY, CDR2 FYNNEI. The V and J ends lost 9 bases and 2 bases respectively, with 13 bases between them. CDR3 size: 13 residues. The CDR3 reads CARTPGENYGYTF. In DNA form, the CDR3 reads TGTGCCAGAACCCCGGGAGAAAACTATGGCTACACCTTC.

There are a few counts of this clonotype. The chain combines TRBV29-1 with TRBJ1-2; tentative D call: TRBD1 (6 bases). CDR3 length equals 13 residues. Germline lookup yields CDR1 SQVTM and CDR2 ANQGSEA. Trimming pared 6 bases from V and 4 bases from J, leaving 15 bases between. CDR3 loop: CSVPLTGLYGYTF. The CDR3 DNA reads TGCAGCGTCCCACTGACAGGTCTCTATGGCTACACCTTC.

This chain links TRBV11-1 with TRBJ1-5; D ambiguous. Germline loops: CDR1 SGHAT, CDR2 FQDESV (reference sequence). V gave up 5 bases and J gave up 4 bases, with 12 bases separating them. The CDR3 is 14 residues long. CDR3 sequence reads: CASSTSGSNQPQHF. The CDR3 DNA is TGTGCCAGCAGCACCTCCGGGTCTAATCAGCCCCAGCATTTT.

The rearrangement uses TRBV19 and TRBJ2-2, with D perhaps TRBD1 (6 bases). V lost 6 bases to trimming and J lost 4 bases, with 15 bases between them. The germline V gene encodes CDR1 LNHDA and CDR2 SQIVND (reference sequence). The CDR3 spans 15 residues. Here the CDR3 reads CASRRDRSSTGELFF. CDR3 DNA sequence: TGTGCCAGTAGGCGAGACAGGAGCTCCACCGGGGAGCTGTTTTTT.

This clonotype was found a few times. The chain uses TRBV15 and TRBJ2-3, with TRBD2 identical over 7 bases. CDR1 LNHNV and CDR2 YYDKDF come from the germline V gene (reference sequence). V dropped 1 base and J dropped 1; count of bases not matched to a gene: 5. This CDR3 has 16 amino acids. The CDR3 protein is CATSRGGSGGTDTQYF. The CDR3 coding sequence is TGTGCCACCAGCAGAGGAGGAAGCGGGGGCACAGATACGCAGTATTTT.

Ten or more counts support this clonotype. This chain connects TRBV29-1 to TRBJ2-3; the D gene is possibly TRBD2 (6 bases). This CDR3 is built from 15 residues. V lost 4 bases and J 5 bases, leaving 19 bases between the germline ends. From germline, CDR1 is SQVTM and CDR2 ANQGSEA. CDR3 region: CSVADGWGTGDTQYF. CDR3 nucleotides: TGCAGCGTTGCCGATGGTTGGGGGACTGGAGATACGCAGTATTTT.

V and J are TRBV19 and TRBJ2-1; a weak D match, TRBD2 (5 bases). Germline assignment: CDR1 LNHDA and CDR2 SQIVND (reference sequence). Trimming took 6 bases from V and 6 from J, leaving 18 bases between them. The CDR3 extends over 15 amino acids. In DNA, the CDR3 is TGTGCCAGTAGCTCAGATGTCGCGGCGGGCAATGAGCAGTTCTTC. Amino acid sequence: CASSSDVAAGNEQFF.

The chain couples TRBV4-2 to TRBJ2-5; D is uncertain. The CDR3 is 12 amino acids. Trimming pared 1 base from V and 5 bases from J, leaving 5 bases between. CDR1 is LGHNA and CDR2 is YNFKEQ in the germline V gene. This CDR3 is CASSQGRETQYF. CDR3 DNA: TGTGCCAGCAGCCAAGGCCGGGAGACCCAGTACTTC.

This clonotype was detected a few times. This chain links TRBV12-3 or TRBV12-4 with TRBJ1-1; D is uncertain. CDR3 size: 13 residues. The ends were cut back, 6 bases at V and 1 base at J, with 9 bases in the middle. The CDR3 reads CASRTQTNTEAFF. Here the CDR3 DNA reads TGTGCCAGCAGGACACAAACGAACACTGAAGCTTTCTTT.

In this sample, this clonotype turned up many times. CDR3 sequence: CATQGTGEFLETQYF. DNA for the CDR3: TGTGCCACCCAAGGGACAGGGGAATTTTTAGAGACCCAGTACTTC. The chain is built from TRBV28 and TRBJ2-5; 10 bases map to TRBD1. Germline CDR1 MDHEN, CDR2 SYDVKM. The CDR3 is 15 amino acids. V gave up 10 bases and J gave up 4 bases; unmatched junction bases: 12.

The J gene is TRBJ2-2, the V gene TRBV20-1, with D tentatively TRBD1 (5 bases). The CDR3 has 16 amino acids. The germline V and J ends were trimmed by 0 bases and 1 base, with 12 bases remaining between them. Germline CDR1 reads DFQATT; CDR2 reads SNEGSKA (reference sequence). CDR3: CSARDPGIRNTGELFF. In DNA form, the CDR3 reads TGCAGTGCTAGAGACCCAGGGATTCGGAACACCGGGGAGCTGTTTTTT.

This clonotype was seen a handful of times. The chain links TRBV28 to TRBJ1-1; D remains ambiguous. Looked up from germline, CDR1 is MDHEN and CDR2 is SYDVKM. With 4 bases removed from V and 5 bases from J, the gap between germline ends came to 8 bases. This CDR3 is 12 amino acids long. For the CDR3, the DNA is TGTGCCAGCAGTTCCGGGCGGACTGAAGCTTTCTTT. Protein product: CASSSGRTEAFF.

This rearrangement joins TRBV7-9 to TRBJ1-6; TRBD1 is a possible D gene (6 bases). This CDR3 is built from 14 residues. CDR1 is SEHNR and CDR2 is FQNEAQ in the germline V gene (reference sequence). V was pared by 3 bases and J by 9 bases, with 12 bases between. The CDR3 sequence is CASSFDRGSSPLHF. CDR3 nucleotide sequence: TGTGCCAGCAGCTTTGATAGGGGGAGTTCACCCCTCCACTTT.

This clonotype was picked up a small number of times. This chain's CDR3 is CATSRGGHRSPLHF. CDR3 coding DNA: TGTGCCACCAGCAGAGGAGGACATCGTTCACCCCTCCACTTT. This rearrangement joins TRBV15 to TRBJ1-6; a possible D gene is TRBD1 (5 bases). The germline CDR1 and CDR2 sequences are LNHNV and YYDKDF (reference sequence). The CDR3 has 14 amino acids. V was shortened by 1 base and J by 9 bases, with 10 bases between the two germline ends.

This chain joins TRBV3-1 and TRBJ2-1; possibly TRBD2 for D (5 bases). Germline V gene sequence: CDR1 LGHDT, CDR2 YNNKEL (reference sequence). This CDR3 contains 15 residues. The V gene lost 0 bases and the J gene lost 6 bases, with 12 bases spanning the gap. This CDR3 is CASSQDFRSGNEQFF. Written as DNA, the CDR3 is TGTGCCAGCAGCCAAGATTTCAGGAGCGGCAATGAGCAGTTCTTC.

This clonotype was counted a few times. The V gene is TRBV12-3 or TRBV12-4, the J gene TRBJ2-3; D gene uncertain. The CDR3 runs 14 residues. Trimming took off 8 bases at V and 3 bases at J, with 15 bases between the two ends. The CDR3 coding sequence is TGTGCCAGCGTACTAAGCCAGAGTACAGATACGCAGTATTTT. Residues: CASVLSQSTDTQYF.

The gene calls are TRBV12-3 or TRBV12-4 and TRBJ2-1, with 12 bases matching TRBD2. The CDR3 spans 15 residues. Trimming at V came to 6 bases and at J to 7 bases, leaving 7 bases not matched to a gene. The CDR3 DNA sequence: TGTGCCAGCAGCCCTAGCGGGGGGGCGAGGAATGAGCAGTTCTTC. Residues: CASSPSGGARNEQFF.

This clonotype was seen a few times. CDR3 bases: TGTGCCAGCAGCCAAGGGCTGGGCGAGACCCAGTACTTC. Translated: CASSQGLGETQYF. The chain couples TRBV3-1 to TRBJ2-5; the D is unclear. The germline CDR1 and CDR2 sequences are LGHDT and YNNKEL (reference sequence). CDR3 length equals 13 residues. The V end was cut by 1 base, the J end by 5 bases, with 8 bases between.

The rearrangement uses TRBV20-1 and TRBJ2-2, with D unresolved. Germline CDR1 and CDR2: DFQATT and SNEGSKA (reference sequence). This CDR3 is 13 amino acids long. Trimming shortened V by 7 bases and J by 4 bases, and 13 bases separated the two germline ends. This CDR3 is CSVRTPGTGELFF. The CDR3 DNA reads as TGCAGTGTCAGGACGCCCGGCACCGGGGAGCTGTTTTTT.

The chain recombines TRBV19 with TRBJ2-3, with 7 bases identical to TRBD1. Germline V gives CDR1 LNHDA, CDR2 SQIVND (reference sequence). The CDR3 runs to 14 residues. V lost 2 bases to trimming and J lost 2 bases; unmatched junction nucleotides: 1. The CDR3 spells CASSIQGDTDTQYF. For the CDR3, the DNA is TGTGCCAGTAGTATACAGGGGGACACAGATACGCAGTATTTT.

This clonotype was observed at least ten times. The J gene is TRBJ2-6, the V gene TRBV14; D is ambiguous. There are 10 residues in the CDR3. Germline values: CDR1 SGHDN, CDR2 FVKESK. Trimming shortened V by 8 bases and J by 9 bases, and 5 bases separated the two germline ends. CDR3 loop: CASRGNVLTF. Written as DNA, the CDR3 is TGTGCCAGCCGCGGCAACGTCCTGACTTTC. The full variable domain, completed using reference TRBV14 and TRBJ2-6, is EAGVTQFPSHSVIEKGQTVTLRCDPISGHDNLYWYRRVMGKEIKFLLHFVKESKQDESGMPNNRFLAERTGGTYSTLKVQPAELEDSGVYFCASRGNVLTFGAGSRLTVL.

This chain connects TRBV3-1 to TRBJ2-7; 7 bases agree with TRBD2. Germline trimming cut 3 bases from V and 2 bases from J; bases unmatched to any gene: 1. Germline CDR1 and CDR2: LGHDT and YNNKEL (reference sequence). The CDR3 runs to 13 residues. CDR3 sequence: CASSQGGTYEQYF. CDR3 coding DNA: TGTGCCAGCAGCCAGGGGGGGACCTACGAGCAGTACTTC.

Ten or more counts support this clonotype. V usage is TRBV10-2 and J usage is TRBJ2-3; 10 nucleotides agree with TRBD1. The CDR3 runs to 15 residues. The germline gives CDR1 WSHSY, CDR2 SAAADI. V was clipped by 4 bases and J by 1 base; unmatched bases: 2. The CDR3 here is CASSGGTGGTDTQYF. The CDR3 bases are TGCGCCAGCAGTGGGGGGACAGGGGGCACAGATACGCAGTATTTT.

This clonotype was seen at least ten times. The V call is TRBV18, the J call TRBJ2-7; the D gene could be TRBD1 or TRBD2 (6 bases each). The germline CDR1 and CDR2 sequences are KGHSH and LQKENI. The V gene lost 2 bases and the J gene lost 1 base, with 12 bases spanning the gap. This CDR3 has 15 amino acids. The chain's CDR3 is CASSPFEGGSYEQYF. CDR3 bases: TGTGCCAGCTCACCATTTGAAGGGGGGTCCTACGAGCAGTACTTC.

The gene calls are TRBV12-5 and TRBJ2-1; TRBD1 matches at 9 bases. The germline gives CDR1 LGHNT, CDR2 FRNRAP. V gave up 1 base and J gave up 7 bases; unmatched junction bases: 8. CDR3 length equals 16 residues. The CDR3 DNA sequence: TGTGCTAGTGGTTTGGCGGGACAGGGTAGTAGGAATGAGCAGTTCTTC. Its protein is CASGLAGQGSRNEQFF.

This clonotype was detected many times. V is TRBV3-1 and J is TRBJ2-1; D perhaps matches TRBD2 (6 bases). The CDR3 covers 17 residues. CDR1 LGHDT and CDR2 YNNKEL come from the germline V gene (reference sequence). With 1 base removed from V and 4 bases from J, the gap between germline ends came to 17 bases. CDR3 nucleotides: TGTGCCAGCAGCCAAGGGGAGACTAGGCGCTGGTACAATGAGCAGTTCTTC. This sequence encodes CASSQGETRRWYNEQFF.

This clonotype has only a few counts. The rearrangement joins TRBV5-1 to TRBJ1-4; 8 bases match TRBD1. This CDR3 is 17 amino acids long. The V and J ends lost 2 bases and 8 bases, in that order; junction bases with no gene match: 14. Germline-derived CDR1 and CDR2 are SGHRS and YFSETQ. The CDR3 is CASSFPPLGTGDEKLFF. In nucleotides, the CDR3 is TGCGCCAGCAGCTTCCCCCCTCTCGGGACAGGAGACGAAAAACTGTTTTTT.

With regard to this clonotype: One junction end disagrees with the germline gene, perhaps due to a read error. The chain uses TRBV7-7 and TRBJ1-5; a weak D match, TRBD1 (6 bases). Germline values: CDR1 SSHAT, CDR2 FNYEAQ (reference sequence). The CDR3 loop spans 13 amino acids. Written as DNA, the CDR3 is TGTGCTAGCAGCCGGGACATCAGACAGCCCCAGCATTTT. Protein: CASSRDIRQPQHF.

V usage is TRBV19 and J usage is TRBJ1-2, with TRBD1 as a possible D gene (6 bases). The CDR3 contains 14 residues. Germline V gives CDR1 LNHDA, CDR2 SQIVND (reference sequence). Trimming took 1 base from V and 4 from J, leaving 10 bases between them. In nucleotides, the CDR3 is TGTGCCAGTAGTATAGTTGGCAGGGGCTATGGCTACACCTTC. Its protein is CASSIVGRGYGYTF.

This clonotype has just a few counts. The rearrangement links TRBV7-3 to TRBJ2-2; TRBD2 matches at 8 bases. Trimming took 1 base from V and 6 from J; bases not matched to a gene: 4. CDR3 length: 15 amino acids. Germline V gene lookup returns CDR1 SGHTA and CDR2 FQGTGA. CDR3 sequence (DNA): TGTGCCAGCAGCTTAAATAGCGGGGCCGCCGGGGAGCTGTTTTTT. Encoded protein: CASSLNSGAAGELFF.

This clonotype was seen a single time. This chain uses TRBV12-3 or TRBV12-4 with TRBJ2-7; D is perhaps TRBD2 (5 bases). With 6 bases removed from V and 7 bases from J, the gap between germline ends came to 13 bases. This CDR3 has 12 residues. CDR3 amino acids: CASRESSGEQYF. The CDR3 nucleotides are TGTGCCAGCAGGGAGTCGTCGGGGGAGCAGTACTTC.

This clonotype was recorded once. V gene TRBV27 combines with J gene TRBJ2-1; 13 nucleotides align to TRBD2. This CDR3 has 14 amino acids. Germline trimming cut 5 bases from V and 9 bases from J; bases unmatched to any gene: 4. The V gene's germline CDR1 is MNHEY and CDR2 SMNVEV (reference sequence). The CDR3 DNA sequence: TGTGCCAGCAGTAGACTAGCGGGGGGCGCTGAGCAGTTCTTC. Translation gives CASSRLAGGAEQFF.